Listed below are T cell receptor beta chains from one sample, sequenced in a study of blood T cell repertoires in COVID-19. This table comes from immunoSEQ multiplex PCR, and its TCRdb copy is limited to in-frame clones, with some not included. Of some 240,000 clones in the sample, about four fifths are singletons; the top ten hold around 7.5%. The material sequenced was peripheral blood. The receptors derive from a woman over 75 with COVID-19, enrolled during active disease. Both conserved end residues are part of each CDR3. D genes are given only for firm matches. Clone size, where shown, is once, few, many, or a class for clones that have expanded.

d_call: -; clone_size: -; v_call: TRBV2; j_call: TRBJ2-2; cdr3_nt: TGTGCCAGCAGGACAGACACCGGGGAGCTGTTTTTT; cdr3_aa: CASRTDTGELFF
d_call: TRBD2; clone_size: few; v_call: TRBV20-1; j_call: TRBJ2-5; cdr3_nt: TGCAGTGCTAGTCTGGGACTAGCGGGGCAGAGGTTCCAAGAGACCCAGTACTTC; cdr3_aa: CSASLGLAGQRFQETQYF
d_call: TRBD2; clone_size: -; v_call: TRBV18; j_call: TRBJ2-1; cdr3_nt: TGTGCCAGCTCAGAGCTAGCGGGAGTGTCTGAGCAGTTCTTC; cdr3_aa: CASSELAGVSEQFF
d_call: -; clone_size: -; v_call: TRBV7-9; j_call: TRBJ1-5; cdr3_nt: TGTGCCAGCAGCTTTGACGGGGACAATCAGCCCCAGCATTTT; cdr3_aa: CASSFDGDNQPQHF
d_call: TRBD1; clone_size: -; v_call: TRBV5-1; j_call: TRBJ1-2; cdr3_nt: TGCGCCAGCAGACTAGGGACAGGGATGGAAGGCTACACCTTC; cdr3_aa: CASRLGTGMEGYTF
d_call: TRBD1; clone_size: -; v_call: TRBV3-1/TRBV3-2; j_call: TRBJ1-3; cdr3_nt: TGTGCCAGCAGCGCGACAGGGGGGCTCGGAAACACCATATATTTT; cdr3_aa: CASSATGGLGNTIYF
d_call: -; clone_size: -; v_call: TRBV20-1; j_call: TRBJ2-7; cdr3_nt: TGCAGTGCTAGATTCTCCTGGGGGGAGTACTTC; cdr3_aa: CSARFSWGEYF
d_call: -; clone_size: once; v_call: TRBV18; j_call: TRBJ2-7; cdr3_nt: TGTGCCAGCTCCCTGACAGTTTACGAGCAGTACTTC; cdr3_aa: CASSLTVYEQYF
d_call: -; clone_size: -; v_call: TRBV7-9; j_call: TRBJ1-2; cdr3_nt: TGTGCCAGCAGCATACCCCAGGGGAGCGGCTATGGCTACACCTTC; cdr3_aa: CASSIPQGSGYGYTF
d_call: TRBD2; clone_size: -; v_call: TRBV10-3; j_call: TRBJ2-7; cdr3_nt: TGTGCCATCAGTGAAAACCTGGGGGGGACCTACGAGCAGTACTTC; cdr3_aa: CAISENLGGTYEQYF
d_call: TRBD1; clone_size: -; v_call: TRBV5-8; j_call: TRBJ1-1; cdr3_nt: TGTGCCAGCAGCTGGGGACAGGCGCGCACTGAAGCTTTCTTT; cdr3_aa: CASSWGQARTEAFF
d_call: TRBD2; clone_size: few; v_call: TRBV7-6; j_call: TRBJ2-3; cdr3_nt: TGTGCCAGCAGCTCCCCTTCTCCACTAGCGGGAGTCAGGGATACGCAGTATTTT; cdr3_aa: CASSSPSPLAGVRDTQYF
d_call: -; clone_size: many; v_call: TRBV14; j_call: TRBJ2-2; cdr3_nt: TGTGCCAGCAGCCAAGGTGGGGGGGCCCGCACCGGGGAGCTGTTTTTT; cdr3_aa: CASSQGGGARTGELFF
d_call: TRBD2; clone_size: -; v_call: TRBV10-3; j_call: TRBJ2-7; cdr3_nt: TGTGCCATCAGTTCCTCTAGCGGGGACTACTACGAGCAGTACTTC; cdr3_aa: CAISSSSGDYYEQYF
d_call: -; clone_size: -; v_call: TRBV6-1; j_call: TRBJ1-3; cdr3_nt: TGTGCCAGCAGTGAACAGTACTCTGGAAACACCATATATTTT; cdr3_aa: CASSEQYSGNTIYF
d_call: TRBD1; clone_size: -; v_call: TRBV18; j_call: TRBJ1-1; cdr3_nt: TGTGCCAGCTCACGGCAACAGGGGAGAACCACTGAAGCTTTCTTT; cdr3_aa: CASSRQQGRTTEAFF
d_call: TRBD2; clone_size: once; v_call: TRBV6-1; j_call: TRBJ2-5; cdr3_nt: TGTGCCAGCAGTGCAGGGACTAGCGGGAGAGGGGAGACCCAGTACTTC; cdr3_aa: CASSAGTSGRGETQYF
d_call: -; clone_size: once; v_call: TRBV19; j_call: TRBJ1-1; cdr3_nt: TGTGCCAGTACCATGACATTTTTGAACACTGAAGCTTTCTTT; cdr3_aa: CASTMTFLNTEAFF